The text below deals with one T cell receptor (beta chain). The table came from immunoSEQ multiplex PCR; TCRdb's copy has only in-frame clones and leaves some out. In the table there are 120,000 or so clones, 80% to 90% of which are singletons. These data belong to a study of radiotherapy plus CTLA-4 blockade in lung cancer. Sequenced here: peripheral blood, sampled from a patient treated with radiotherapy plus ipilimumab. This TCR was recovered from a human donor with non-small cell lung cancer that progressed on radiotherapy plus ipilimumab.

CDR3 sequence: CASSQGDRGTLIQYF. In nucleotides, the CDR3 is TGCGCCAGCAGCCAAGGTGACAGGGGCACCCTTATTCAGTACTTC. The genes are TRBV4-1 and TRBJ2-4; TRBD1 aligns across 8 bases. The CDR3 is 15 residues long. Per the germline V gene, CDR1 is MGHRA and CDR2 is YSYEKL. V gave up 1 base and J gave up 10 bases; unmatched junction bases: 9.